Listed below are T cell receptor beta chains from one sample, sequenced in a study of T cell responses to AZD1222 COVID-19 vaccine. Clones were read by immunoSEQ multiplex PCR, and TCRdb kept only the in-frame ones, dropping some. The table shows about 150,000 clones, with about 88% occurring only once. This specimen consisted of peripheral blood, obtained after recovery from COVID-19. These receptors were taken from an adult who had recovered from COVID-19. Each CDR3 is given without its conserved first and last residue. D genes are given only for firm matches. Not every row has a clone size; where given, it reads once, few, many or a size class.

v_call: TRBV2
d_call: .
j_call: TRBJ1-2
clone_size: .
cdr3_aa: ASRKQDYGYT

v_call: TRBV4-1
d_call: TRBD1
j_call: TRBJ2-6
clone_size: once
cdr3_aa: ASSQEGQGRANVLT

v_call: TRBV7-8
d_call: TRBD2
j_call: TRBJ2-1
clone_size: few
cdr3_aa: ASSPPLRLAGNEQF

v_call: TRBV4-1
d_call: TRBD1
j_call: TRBJ2-2
clone_size: .
cdr3_aa: ASSDRGRAGELF

v_call: TRBV23-1
d_call: .
j_call: TRBJ2-7
clone_size: once
cdr3_aa: ASSQSTRRGCEQY

v_call: TRBV3-1/TRBV3-2
d_call: .
j_call: TRBJ1-1
clone_size: .
cdr3_aa: ASSQDSGGGGTEAF

v_call: TRBV7-2
d_call: .
j_call: TRBJ1-2
clone_size: few
cdr3_aa: ASSLVSWGAQNYGYT

v_call: TRBV27
d_call: TRBD2
j_call: TRBJ2-5
clone_size: .
cdr3_aa: ASGLTSGFKETQY

v_call: TRBV27
d_call: TRBD1
j_call: TRBJ1-1
clone_size: .
cdr3_aa: ASSFGTGINTEAF

v_call: TRBV4-1
d_call: .
j_call: TRBJ1-2
clone_size: .
cdr3_aa: ASSFHFRGAGDDYGYT

v_call: TRBV2
d_call: TRBD1
j_call: TRBJ1-1
clone_size: few
cdr3_aa: ASMMDRDTEAF

v_call: TRBV28
d_call: .
j_call: TRBJ1-6
clone_size: .
cdr3_aa: ASRPQGYNSPLH

v_call: TRBV12-3/TRBV12-4
d_call: .
j_call: TRBJ1-1
clone_size: .
cdr3_aa: ASSLVRNTEAF

v_call: TRBV19
d_call: .
j_call: TRBJ1-2
clone_size: few
cdr3_aa: ASRAGGYSGGGYT

v_call: TRBV28
d_call: .
j_call: TRBJ1-4
clone_size: once
cdr3_aa: ASQTGGETNEKLF

v_call: TRBV9
d_call: .
j_call: TRBJ2-6
clone_size: .
cdr3_aa: ASSVGISGANVLT

v_call: TRBV6-5
d_call: .
j_call: TRBJ1-2
clone_size: .
cdr3_aa: ASIGGAGAIGGYT

v_call: TRBV28
d_call: .
j_call: TRBJ1-4
clone_size: .
cdr3_aa: ASVGGRVEKLF

v_call: TRBV4-1
d_call: TRBD2
j_call: TRBJ2-6
clone_size: .
cdr3_aa: ASSQEGGASGANVLT

v_call: TRBV21-1
d_call: .
j_call: TRBJ1-2
clone_size: .
cdr3_aa: ASSKDARLLYGYT

v_call: TRBV5-4
d_call: TRBD1
j_call: TRBJ2-3
clone_size: .
cdr3_aa: ASSLRTGSVPDTQY

v_call: TRBV5-6
d_call: .
j_call: TRBJ2-7
clone_size: .
cdr3_aa: ASSSTRDEQY

v_call: TRBV27
d_call: TRBD1
j_call: TRBJ2-3
clone_size: .
cdr3_aa: ASSPARDRTTDTQY

v_call: TRBV24-1
d_call: .
j_call: TRBJ2-7
clone_size: .
cdr3_aa: ATSDSGSSYEQY

v_call: TRBV28
d_call: .
j_call: TRBJ2-7
clone_size: .
cdr3_aa: ASRRQGLEEQY

v_call: TRBV27
d_call: .
j_call: TRBJ2-7
clone_size: .
cdr3_aa: ASSLAGTSYEQY

v_call: TRBV19
d_call: .
j_call: TRBJ1-1
clone_size: .
cdr3_aa: ASSAQGSANTEAF

v_call: TRBV11-2
d_call: TRBD2
j_call: TRBJ2-5
clone_size: .
cdr3_aa: ASRTGTSGGEETQY

v_call: TRBV19
d_call: TRBD1
j_call: TRBJ1-1
clone_size: once
cdr3_aa: ASSISGGGATEAF